This TCR beta chain was recorded in a study of blood T cell repertoires in COVID-19. Study as a whole: T cells, B-cell-depleted T cells, or PBMCs provided the cDNA or gDNA that served as material.

Original analysis: Quantification of nucleated cells was approximated via reference gene primer amplification. The protocol was immunoSEQ multiplex PCR, while the TCRdb copy is restricted to in-frame clones and leaves out a portion. That table gives V, J and clone size, and the DNA gave D and trimming. The sample lists approximately 150,000 clones, roughly 83% occurring once. Germline CDR1 SGHKS, CDR2 YYEKEE (reference sequence). The CDR3 length is 14 residues. Losses at the gene ends were 6 bases for V and 7 bases for J; bases not matched to a gene: 8. Input material: peripheral blood. This clonotype originated in a woman aged 80 or over with acute or convalescent COVID-19. V is TRBV5-5 and J is TRBJ1-4; 8 positions agree with TRBD1. This CDR3 reads CASTWTGSAEKLFF. The DNA of the CDR3 is TGTGCCAGCACCTGGACAGGGTCGGCTGAAAAACTGTTTTTT.